The present T cell receptor beta chain was sequenced within a study of human T cells and chemical hapten exposure. Study-level results: Counts of TCRs expanded at PT1 correlated positively with patch test score. Expanded TCRs grouped into significantly more large CDR3 similarity clusters than controls produced. After DPC sensitization, TCRs above 1 in 1000 frequency showed no change.

The CDR3 is 13 residues long. V dropped 6 bases and J dropped 5; count of bases not matched to a gene: 3. This clonotype has just a few counts. The antigen remains undetermined. TCRdb reprocessed the RACE reads via MiXCR and lists one record per CDR3 protein. The sample gives roughly 110,000 distinct CDR3 sequences, approximately 12% of which show up once; about 1.6% is in the top ten. The time point: pre-sensitization, week 0. The sample's treatment: therapeutic diphenylcyclopropenone sensitization with weekly scalp DPC. V usage is TRBV12-3 or TRBV12-4 and J usage is TRBJ1-3, with TRBD1 matching over 8 bases. The specimen comprised whole blood, sampled in connection with sensitization to the hapten diphenylcyclopropenone (DPC). The source is a woman between 45 and 60 years old with alopecia areata. Some clones in this sample may be carry-over from other donors' samples. CDR3 DNA: TGTGCCAGCAGGCGGGACAGGCGAAACACCATATATTTT. Translating it yields CASRRDRRNTIYF.